The 12 T cell receptor beta chains presented below share a single source sample, sequenced in a study of cytomegalovirus exposure and HLA in healthy donors. PCR employed 60 Vbeta and 13 Jbeta primers. Sequencing was performed with immunoSEQ multiplex PCR; in TCRdb, only in-frame clones are kept and a portion is missing. This table has some 200,000 clones, about 85% appearing once. Sequencing input: PBMCs. The receptors were gathered from a male donor in good health and CMV-seropositive.

In its sample, this clone was seen once. A junction boundary mismatches the germline segment, possibly from a read error. V gene TRBV7-9 combines with J gene TRBJ1-1; 8 nucleotides match TRBD1. In germline, CDR1 is SEHNR, CDR2 FQNEAQ (reference sequence). The CDR3 consists of 16 residues. DNA for the CDR3: TGTTCCAGCAGGCCCAACCTCAGGGGGCGCATTCCTGAAGCTTTCTTT. Translation: CSSRPNLRGRIPEAFF.

The chain recombines TRBV6-1 with TRBJ2-2; 8 nucleotides match TRBD2. The germline CDR1 and CDR2 sequences are MNHNS and SASEGT. CDR3 size: 15 residues. V trimming: 7 bases; J trimming: 5 bases; junction bases outside the gene matches: 9. The CDR3 spells CASTPGGRLTGELFF. As DNA, the CDR3 is TGTGCCAGCACCCCGGGGGGGCGATTGACCGGGGAGCTGTTTTTT.

The chain uses TRBV7-9 and TRBJ2-4, with D maybe TRBD1 (5 bases). Germline-derived CDR1 and CDR2 are SEHNR and FQNEAQ (reference sequence). Trimming cost V 4 bases and J 1 base, with 5 bases left between them. The CDR3 spans 13 residues. Here the CDR3 DNA reads TGTGCCAGCAGCTCAGGGGCCAAAAACATTCAGTACTTC. It yields the protein CASSSGAKNIQYF. Looking up the rest from reference TRBV7-9 and TRBJ2-4 gives the full variable domain: DTGVSQNPRHKITKRGQNVTFRCDPISEHNRLYWYRQTLGQGPEFLTYFQNEAQLEKSRLLSDRFSAERPKGSFSTLEIQRTEQGDSAMYLCASSSGAKNIQYFGAGTRLSVL.

J is TRBJ1-1 and V is TRBV10-3, with D maybe TRBD1 (5 bases). Trimming pared 8 bases from V and 1 base from J, leaving 11 bases between. Germline CDR1 is ENHRY and CDR2 is SYGVKD. The CDR3 is made up of 13 amino acids. CDR3 nucleotide sequence: TGTGCCATCGCCGAAAGGGGGAACACTGAAGCTTTCTTT. This codes for CAIAERGNTEAFF.

This clone came up a few times. The chain couples TRBV6-8 to TRBJ2-7; a possible D gene is TRBD1 (6 bases). The CDR3 sequence is 16 residues long. V gave up 2 bases and J gave up 0 bases, with 14 bases separating them. Germline V CDR1 and CDR2: MNHGY, SAAAGT. As DNA, the CDR3 is TGTGCCAGCAGTTACAACCCAGGGGCTCGCTCCTACGAGCAGTACTTC. Translating gives CASSYNPGARSYEQYF.

This clone was detected a few times. This sequence joins TRBV7-2 and TRBJ2-7; 8 bases fit TRBD2. CDR1 and CDR2 from the germline V gene are SGHTA and FQGNSA. This CDR3 has 13 residues. V shed 10 bases and J 0 bases; nucleotides not matched to a gene: 5. The CDR3, as DNA: TGTGCCACCCGGGAGGGCAGCTCCTACGAGCAGTACTTC. Translation: CATREGSSYEQYF.

The chain employs TRBV7-8 and TRBJ1-1; 9 bases fit TRBD1. Losses at the gene ends were 5 bases for V and 11 bases for J; bases not matched to a gene: 9. The CDR3 is 13 residues long. The germline gives CDR1 SGHVS, CDR2 FQNEAQ. The CDR3 DNA is TGTGCCAGCAGCCAATCCCGGGACAGGGTGGCTTTCTTT. This translates into CASSQSRDRVAFF.

This rearrangement joins TRBV11-3 to TRBJ2-5; tentatively, D is TRBD1 (6 bases). Trimming pared 5 bases from V and 4 bases from J, leaving 14 bases between. Looked up from germline, CDR1 is SGHNT and CDR2 is YENEEA. The CDR3 length is 14 residues. CDR3 bases: TGTGCCAGCAGCACAGGGTTTGGGGGAGAGACCCAGTACTTC. Protein product: CASSTGFGGETQYF.

This clone was seen a handful of times. This sequence joins TRBV7-6 and TRBJ1-1, with unresolved D. CDR3 size: 13 residues. The V end was cut by 0 bases, the J end by 4 bases, with 6 bases between. In germline, CDR1 is SGHVS, CDR2 FNYEAQ. The CDR3 loop is CASSLALSTEAFF. DNA of the CDR3: TGTGCCAGCAGCTTAGCGCTGAGCACTGAAGCTTTCTTT.

V gene TRBV19 combines with J gene TRBJ1-4; D remains unclear. Germline CDR1 and CDR2: LNHDA and SQIVND (reference sequence). The V end was cut by 5 bases, the J end by 8 bases, with 15 bases between. This CDR3 has 14 residues. The DNA of the CDR3 is TGTGCCAGTAGTGACGGCACCCGGAGGGAAAAACTGTTTTTT. This sequence encodes CASSDGTRREKLFF.

The chain couples TRBV7-2 to TRBJ2-7; 11 nucleotides align to TRBD1. Germline lookup yields CDR1 SGHTA and CDR2 FQGNSA. The trim removed 6 bases at V and 6 bases at J, leaving 10 bases unmatched. The CDR3 consists of 15 residues. The CDR3 sequence is CASSLRGQGAREQYF. The CDR3 DNA sequence: TGTGCCAGCAGTCTCAGAGGACAGGGGGCTCGCGAGCAGTACTTC.

The chain employs TRBV19 and TRBJ2-1; the match to TRBD1 covers 10 bases. Germline V gene data show CDR1 as LNHDA and CDR2 as SQIVND (reference sequence). J lost 8 bases, V lost 3 bases, and 7 bases had no gene match. There are 15 residues in the CDR3. The CDR3: CASSIDRGLEDEQFF. The CDR3 DNA sequence: TGTGCCAGTAGTATCGACAGGGGGCTTGAGGATGAGCAGTTCTTC.